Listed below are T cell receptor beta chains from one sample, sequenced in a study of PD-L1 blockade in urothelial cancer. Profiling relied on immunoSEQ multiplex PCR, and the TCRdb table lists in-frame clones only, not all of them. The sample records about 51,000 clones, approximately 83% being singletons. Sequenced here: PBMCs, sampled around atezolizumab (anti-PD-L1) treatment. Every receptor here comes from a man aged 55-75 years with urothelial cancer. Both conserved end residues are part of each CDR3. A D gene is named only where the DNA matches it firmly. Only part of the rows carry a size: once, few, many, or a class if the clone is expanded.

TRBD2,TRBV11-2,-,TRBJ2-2,TGTGCCAGCAGCTTAGTTGGGGGGGACACCGGGGAGCTGTTTTTT,CASSLVGGDTGELFF
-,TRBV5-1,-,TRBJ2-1,TGCGCCAGCAGCTTGGGGGAAGGACTTACGTGGGGATACAATGAGCAGTTCTTC,CASSLGEGLTWGYNEQFF
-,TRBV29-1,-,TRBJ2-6,TGCAGCGTAAGGGGTGGGGGGGCCAACGTCCTGACTTTC,CSVRGGGANVLTF
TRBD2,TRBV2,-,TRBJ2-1,TGTGCCAGCTTGAAGTCTAGCGGGGGGTACAATGAGCAGTTCTTC,CASLKSSGGYNEQFF
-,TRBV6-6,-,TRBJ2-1,TGTGCCAGCAGTTACTCTAGGAGTAACAATGAGCAGTTCTTC,CASSYSRSNNEQFF
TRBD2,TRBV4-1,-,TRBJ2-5,TGCGCCAGCAGCCAAGCCCCCGGGACTAGCGGGTCCCACGAGGAGACCCAGTACTTC,CASSQAPGTSGSHEETQYF
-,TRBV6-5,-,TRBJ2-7,TGTGCCAGCAGTTACTCGACACCGAGCTACGAGCAGTACTTC,CASSYSTPSYEQYF
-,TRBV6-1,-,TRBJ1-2,TGTGCCAGCAGTGAAGGAGGAGGAACCTATTATGGCTACACCTTC,CASSEGGGTYYGYTF
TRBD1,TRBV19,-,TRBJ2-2,TGTGCCAGTAGTTTCGGGACAGGGGGCATGGAGCTGTTTTTT,CASSFGTGGMELFF
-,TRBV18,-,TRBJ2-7,TGTGCCAGCTCACTCCGGTCAGGCCGGAACGAGCAGTACTTC,CASSLRSGRNEQYF
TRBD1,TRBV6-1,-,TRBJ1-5,TGTGCCAGCTGGGGACAGGGCGCCAATCAGCCCCAGCATTTT,CASWGQGANQPQHF
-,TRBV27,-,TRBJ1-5,TGTGCCAGCCGGAGGGAATCCAGTCAGCCCCAGCATTTT,CASRRESSQPQHF
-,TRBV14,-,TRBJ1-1,TGTGCCAGCAGCCAAGATCTTGCAGGAACTGAAGCTTTCTTT,CASSQDLAGTEAFF
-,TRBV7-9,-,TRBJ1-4,TGTGCCAGCAGCTCTGCGGGTGAAAAACTGTTTTTT,CASSSAGEKLFF
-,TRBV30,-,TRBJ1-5,TGTGCCTGGAAGGAGGGTTGGGAGAATCAGCCCCAGCATTTT,CAWKEGWENQPQHF
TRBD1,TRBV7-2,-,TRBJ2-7,TGTGCCAGCAGCTCCCCCGGACAGGGGGCCTACGAGCAGTACTTC,CASSSPGQGAYEQYF
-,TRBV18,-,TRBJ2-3,TGTGCCAGCTCACCACCAGTTGCGCAATTATTCACAGATACGCAGTATTTT,CASSPPVAQLFTDTQYF
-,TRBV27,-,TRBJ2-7,TGTGCCAGCAGCTTACGAGTACCGTCCTACGAGCAGTACTTC,CASSLRVPSYEQYF
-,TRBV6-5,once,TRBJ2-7,TGTGCCAGCAGTTACTCGCCAGGGGTAACCTACGAGCAGTACTTC,CASSYSPGVTYEQYF
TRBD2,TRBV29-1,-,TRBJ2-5,TGCAGCGTTGAAGAGGGCCTGCGGGAGTTAGATGAGACCCAGTACTTC,CSVEEGLRELDETQYF
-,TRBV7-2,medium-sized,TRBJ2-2,TGTGCCAGCAGCTTAGGACAGGTGGGGACCGGGGAGCTGTTTTTT,CASSLGQVGTGELFF
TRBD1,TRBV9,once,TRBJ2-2,TGTGCCAGCAGCGAAAACCGACAGGGGAGAACCGGGGAGCTGTTTTTT,CASSENRQGRTGELFF
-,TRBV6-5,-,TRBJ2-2,TGTGCCAGCAGTGGACAGTCCGGGGAGCTGTTTTTT,CASSGQSGELFF
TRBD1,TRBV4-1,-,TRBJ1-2,TGCGCCAGCAGCCAAGACAGGACAGGGGGGGTGGACTATGGCTACACCTTC,CASSQDRTGGVDYGYTF
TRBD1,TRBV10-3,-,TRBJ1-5,TGTGCCATCAGTGATTCGACAGGGGATCAGCCCCAGCATTTT,CAISDSTGDQPQHF
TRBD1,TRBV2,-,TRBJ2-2,TGTGCCAGCCATGTCGGGACAGGGGATACCGGGGAGCTGTTTTTT,CASHVGTGDTGELFF
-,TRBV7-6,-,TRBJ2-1,TGTGCCAGCAGCTTGTACTACAATGAGCAGTTCTTC,CASSLYYNEQFF
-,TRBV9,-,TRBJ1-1,TGTGCCAGCAGGAAAGACGGGTCTGAAGCTTTCTTT,CASRKDGSEAFF
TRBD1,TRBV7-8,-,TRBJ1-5,TGTGCCAGCAGCTTATCTAAGGGGGCAAGCAATCAGCCCCAGCATTTT,CASSLSKGASNQPQHF
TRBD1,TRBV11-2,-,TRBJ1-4,TGTGCCAGCAGCCCACGACAGGGCCGAGGGGCGGGAAATGAAAAACTGTTTTTT,CASSPRQGRGAGNEKLFF
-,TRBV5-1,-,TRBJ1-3,TGCGCCAGCAGACGAGCGGACTCTGGAAACACCATATATTTT,CASRRADSGNTIYF
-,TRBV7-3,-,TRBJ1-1,TGTGCCAGCAGCCGAACCTCCAGGGACACTGAAGCTTTCTTT,CASSRTSRDTEAFF
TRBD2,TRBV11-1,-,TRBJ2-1,TGTGCCAGCAGCTCCAGCAGGGGACTAGCGGGAGCACATGAGCAGTTCTTC,CASSSSRGLAGAHEQFF
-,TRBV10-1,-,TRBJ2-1,TGCGCCAGCAGTGAGGCGGGATATTCCTACAATGAGCAGTTCTTC,CASSEAGYSYNEQFF
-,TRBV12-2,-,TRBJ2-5,TGTGCAAGTCGCTTACCAAACGGGGGGGAGACCCAGTACTTC,CASRLPNGGETQYF
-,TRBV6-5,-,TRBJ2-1,TGTGCCAGCAGTTATATCTCCCGTGGAGGCAATGAGCAGTTCTTC,CASSYISRGGNEQFF
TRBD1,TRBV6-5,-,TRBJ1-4,TGTGCCAGCAGTTATCCCGACAGGGCTAGGGAAAAACTGTTTTTT,CASSYPDRAREKLFF
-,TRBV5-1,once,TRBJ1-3,TGCGCCAGCAGCTTGGGGTTGACAGGAGCTGGAAACACCATATATTTT,CASSLGLTGAGNTIYF
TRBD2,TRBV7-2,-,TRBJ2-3,TGTGCCAGCAGCAGGACTAGCGGGAGGGCGCGGGCAGATACGCAGTATTTT,CASSRTSGRARADTQYF
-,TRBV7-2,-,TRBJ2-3,TGTGCCAGCAGCTCGGGAGACCAGCAGTATTTT,CASSSGDQQYF
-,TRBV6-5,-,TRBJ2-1,TGTGCCAGCACCAGATCCGACTCCTACAATGAGCAGTTCTTC,CASTRSDSYNEQFF
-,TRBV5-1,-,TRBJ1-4,TGCGCCAGCAGCTTGGCCGCGGCCAGAGCTAATGAAAAACTGTTTTTT,CASSLAAARANEKLFF
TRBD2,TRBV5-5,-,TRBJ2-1,TGTGCCAGCAGCTTGGAAGCGGGGGCCTACAATGAGCAGTTCTTC,CASSLEAGAYNEQFF
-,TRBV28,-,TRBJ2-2,TGTGCCAGCAGTTTACTAGTTTCCGGGGAGCTGTTTTTT,CASSLLVSGELFF
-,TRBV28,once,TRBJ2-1,TGTGCCAGCAGTTTTAGGGGATACAATGAGCAGTTCTTC,CASSFRGYNEQFF
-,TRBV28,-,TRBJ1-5,TGTGCCAGCAGGATGGCCGTTACCAATCAGCCCCAGCATTTT,CASRMAVTNQPQHF
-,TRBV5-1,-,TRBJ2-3,TGCGCCAGCAGCTTGGTCGGGGGACGCACAGATACGCAGTATTTT,CASSLVGGRTDTQYF